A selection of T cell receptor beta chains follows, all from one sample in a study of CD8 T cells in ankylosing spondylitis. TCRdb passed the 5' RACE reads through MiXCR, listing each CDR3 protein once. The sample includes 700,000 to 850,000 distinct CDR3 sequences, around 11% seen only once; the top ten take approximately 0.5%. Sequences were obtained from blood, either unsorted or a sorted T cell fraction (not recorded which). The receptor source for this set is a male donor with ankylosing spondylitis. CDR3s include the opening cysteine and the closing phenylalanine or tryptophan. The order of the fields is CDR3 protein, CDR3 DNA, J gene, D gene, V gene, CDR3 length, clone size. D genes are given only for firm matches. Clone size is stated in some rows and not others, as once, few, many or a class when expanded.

CDR3aa: CATRRLAGKTGELFF
CDR3nt: TGTGCCACCCGAAGACTAGCGGGGAAGACCGGGGAGCTGTTTTTT
j_gene: TRBJ2-2
d_gene: TRBD2
v_gene: TRBV7-6
len: 15
abundance: few

CDR3aa: CASSPGRINTGELFF
CDR3nt: TGTGCCAGCAGCCCCGGGAGGATCAACACCGGGGAGCTGTTTTTT
j_gene: TRBJ2-2
d_gene: TRBD2
v_gene: TRBV11-2
len: 15
abundance: few

CDR3aa: CASSSVSGGFYEQYF
CDR3nt: TGTGCCAGCAGCTCAGTTAGCGGGGGATTTTACGAGCAGTACTTC
j_gene: TRBJ2-7
d_gene: TRBD2
v_gene: TRBV7-2
len: 15
abundance: .

CDR3aa: CASSQEWDRPYTQYF
CDR3nt: TGCGCCAGCAGCCAAGAATGGGACAGGCCCTATACGCAGTATTTT
j_gene: TRBJ2-3
d_gene: TRBD1
v_gene: TRBV4-3
len: 15
abundance: .

CDR3aa: CASSLLTSSEKLFF
CDR3nt: TGTGCCAGCAGCTTATTAACGAGTAGTGAAAAACTGTTTTTT
j_gene: TRBJ1-4
d_gene: .
v_gene: TRBV7-2
len: 14
abundance: .

CDR3aa: CASSFPGAASPLHF
CDR3nt: TGTGCCAGCAGCTTTCCGGGGGCGGCTTCACCCCTCCACTTT
j_gene: TRBJ1-6
d_gene: .
v_gene: TRBV7-6
len: 14
abundance: many

CDR3aa: CATSDLDRGVGNEQFF
CDR3nt: TGTGCCACCAGTGATTTAGACAGGGGAGTCGGGAATGAGCAGTTCTTC
j_gene: TRBJ2-1
d_gene: TRBD1
v_gene: TRBV24-1
len: 16
abundance: .

CDR3aa: CASNRGDNTGELFF
CDR3nt: TGTGCCAGCAACCGGGGGGATAACACCGGGGAGCTGTTTTTT
j_gene: TRBJ2-2
d_gene: TRBD2
v_gene: TRBV7-9
len: 14
abundance: .

CDR3aa: CASSPNPGVAGNPTYEQYF
CDR3nt: TGTGCCAGCTCACCAAACCCCGGGGTAGCGGGAAATCCGACCTACGAGCAGTACTTC
j_gene: TRBJ2-7
d_gene: TRBD2
v_gene: TRBV18
len: 19
abundance: few

CDR3aa: CASSEESSYNSPLHF
CDR3nt: TGTGCCAGCAGTGAGGAGAGCTCCTATAATTCACCCCTCCACTTT
j_gene: TRBJ1-6
d_gene: .
v_gene: TRBV25-1
len: 15
abundance: many

CDR3aa: CSARDPRTVNTEAFF
CDR3nt: TGCAGTGCTAGAGACCCCCGCACAGTGAACACTGAAGCTTTCTTT
j_gene: TRBJ1-1
d_gene: .
v_gene: TRBV20-1
len: 15
abundance: .

CDR3aa: CASSFSVPPLHF
CDR3nt: TGTGCCAGCAGCTTCTCGGTGCCACCCCTCCACTTT
j_gene: TRBJ1-6
d_gene: .
v_gene: TRBV7-9
len: 12
abundance: few

CDR3aa: CSVPKAYQETQYF
CDR3nt: TGCAGCGTTCCAAAGGCTTACCAAGAGACCCAGTACTTC
j_gene: TRBJ2-5
d_gene: .
v_gene: TRBV29-1
len: 13
abundance: few

CDR3aa: CASSPRRQGEQYF
CDR3nt: TGTGCCAGCAGTCCGAGGCGACAGGGCGAGCAGTACTTC
j_gene: TRBJ2-7
d_gene: TRBD1
v_gene: TRBV12-3/TRBV12-4
len: 13
abundance: few

CDR3aa: CASSPGLGSSYNEQFF
CDR3nt: TGCGCCAGCAGCCCGGGACTAGGGAGCTCCTACAATGAGCAGTTCTTC
j_gene: TRBJ2-1
d_gene: TRBD2
v_gene: TRBV4-3
len: 16
abundance: once

CDR3aa: CASSLQDSLSYTQYF
CDR3nt: TGTGCCAGCAGCTTACAGGACTCCCTATCCTATACGCAGTATTTT
j_gene: TRBJ2-3
d_gene: .
v_gene: TRBV7-2
len: 15
abundance: .

CDR3aa: CASSLHGDRGVETQYF
CDR3nt: TGTGCCAGCAGCCTCCATGGGGACAGGGGTGTAGAGACCCAGTACTTC
j_gene: TRBJ2-5
d_gene: TRBD1
v_gene: TRBV6-1
len: 16
abundance: .